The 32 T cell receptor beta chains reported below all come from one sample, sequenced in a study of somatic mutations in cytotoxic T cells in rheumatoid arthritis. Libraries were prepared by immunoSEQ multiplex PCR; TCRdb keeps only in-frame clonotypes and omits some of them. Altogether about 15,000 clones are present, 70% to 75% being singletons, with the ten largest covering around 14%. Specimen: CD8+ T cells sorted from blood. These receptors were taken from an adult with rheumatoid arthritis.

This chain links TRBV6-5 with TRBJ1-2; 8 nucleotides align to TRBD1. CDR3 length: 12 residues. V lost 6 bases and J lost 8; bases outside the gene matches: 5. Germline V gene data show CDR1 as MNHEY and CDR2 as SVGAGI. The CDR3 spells CASRTGAEGYTF. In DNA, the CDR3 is TGTGCCAGCAGGACAGGGGCGGAGGGCTACACCTTC.

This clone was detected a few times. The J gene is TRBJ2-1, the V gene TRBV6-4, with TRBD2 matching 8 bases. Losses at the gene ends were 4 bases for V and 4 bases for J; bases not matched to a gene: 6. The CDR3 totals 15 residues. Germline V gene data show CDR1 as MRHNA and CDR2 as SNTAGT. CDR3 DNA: TGTGCCAGCAGTGTTGTTAGCGGGGAGTACAATGAGCAGTTCTTC. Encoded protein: CASSVVSGEYNEQFF.

CDR3 DNA: TGTGCCAGCAGTGACACAGGGTACGATACAGATACGCAGTATTTT. It specifies CASSDTGYDTDTQYF. The J gene is TRBJ2-3, the V gene TRBV6-1, with a possible D match to TRBD1 (6 bases). Germline CDR1 reads MNHNS; CDR2 reads SASEGT. The germline V and J ends were trimmed by 3 bases and 3 bases, with 13 bases remaining between them. The length of the CDR3 is 15 residues.

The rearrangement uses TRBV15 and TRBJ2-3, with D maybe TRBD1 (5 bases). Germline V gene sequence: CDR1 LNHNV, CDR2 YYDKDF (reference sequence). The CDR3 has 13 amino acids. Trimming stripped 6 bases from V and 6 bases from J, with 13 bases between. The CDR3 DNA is TGTGCCACCAGAGGGGCCGCACAGGATACGCAGTATTTT. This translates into CATRGAAQDTQYF. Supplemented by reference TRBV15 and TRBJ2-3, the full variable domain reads DAMVIQNPRYQVTQFGKPVTLSCSQTLNHNVMYWYQQKSSQAPKLLFHYYDKDFNNEADTPDNFQSRRPNTSFCFLDIRSPGLGDTAMYLCATRGAAQDTQYFGPGTRLTVL.

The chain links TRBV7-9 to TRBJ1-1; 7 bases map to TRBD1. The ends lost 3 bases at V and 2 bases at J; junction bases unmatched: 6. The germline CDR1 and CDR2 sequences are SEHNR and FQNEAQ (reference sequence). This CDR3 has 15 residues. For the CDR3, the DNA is TGTGCCAGCAGCTTCTGGACAGGACTAAACACTGAAGCTTTCTTT. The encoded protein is CASSFWTGLNTEAFF.

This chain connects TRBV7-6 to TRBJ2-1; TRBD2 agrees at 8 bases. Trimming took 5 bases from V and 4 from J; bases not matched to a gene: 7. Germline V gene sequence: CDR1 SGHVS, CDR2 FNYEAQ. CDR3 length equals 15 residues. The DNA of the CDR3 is TGTGCCAGCAGCGGGTCGGGACTAGTTTACAATGAGCAGTTCTTC. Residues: CASSGSGLVYNEQFF.

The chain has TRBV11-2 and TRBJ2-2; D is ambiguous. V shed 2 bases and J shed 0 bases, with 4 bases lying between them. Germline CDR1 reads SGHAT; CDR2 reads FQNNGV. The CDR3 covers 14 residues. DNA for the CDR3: TGTGCCAGCAGCTTACTTACGAACACCGGGGAGCTGTTTTTT. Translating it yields CASSLLTNTGELFF.

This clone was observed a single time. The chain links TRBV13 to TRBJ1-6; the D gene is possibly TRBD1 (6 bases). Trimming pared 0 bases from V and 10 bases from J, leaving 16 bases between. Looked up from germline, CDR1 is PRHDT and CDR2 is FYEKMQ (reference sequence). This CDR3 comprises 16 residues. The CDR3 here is CASSLGLSGRGSPLHF. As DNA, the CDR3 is TGTGCCAGCAGCTTAGGCCTAAGTGGGAGGGGGTCACCCCTCCACTTT.

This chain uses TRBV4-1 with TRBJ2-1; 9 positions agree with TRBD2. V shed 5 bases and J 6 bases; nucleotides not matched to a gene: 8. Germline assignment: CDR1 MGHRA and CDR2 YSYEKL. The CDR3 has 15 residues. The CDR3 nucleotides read TGCGCCAGCAGCTTGCTAGCGGGGAGTTCCAATGAGCAGTTCTTC. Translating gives CASSLLAGSSNEQFF.

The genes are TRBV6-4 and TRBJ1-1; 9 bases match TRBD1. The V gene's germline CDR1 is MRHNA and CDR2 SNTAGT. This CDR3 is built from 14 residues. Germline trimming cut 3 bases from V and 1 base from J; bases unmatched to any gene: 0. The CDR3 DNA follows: TGTGCCAGCAGTGAGGGACAGGGGAACACTGAAGCTTTCTTT. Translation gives CASSEGQGNTEAFF.

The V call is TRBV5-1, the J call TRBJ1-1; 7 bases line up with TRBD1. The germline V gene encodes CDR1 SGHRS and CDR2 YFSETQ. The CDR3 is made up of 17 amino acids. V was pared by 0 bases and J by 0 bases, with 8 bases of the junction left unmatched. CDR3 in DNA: TGCGCCAGCAGCTTGGGACAGGGACCTCACTTGAACACTGAAGCTTTCTTT. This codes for CASSLGQGPHLNTEAFF.

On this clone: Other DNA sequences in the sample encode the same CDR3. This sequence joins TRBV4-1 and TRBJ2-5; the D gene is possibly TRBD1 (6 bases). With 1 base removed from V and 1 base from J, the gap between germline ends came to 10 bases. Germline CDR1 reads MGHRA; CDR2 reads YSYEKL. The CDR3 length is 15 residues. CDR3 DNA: TGCGCCAGCAGCCAAGTGGGACACTCCCAAGAGACCCAGTACTTC. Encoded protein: CASSQVGHSQETQYF.

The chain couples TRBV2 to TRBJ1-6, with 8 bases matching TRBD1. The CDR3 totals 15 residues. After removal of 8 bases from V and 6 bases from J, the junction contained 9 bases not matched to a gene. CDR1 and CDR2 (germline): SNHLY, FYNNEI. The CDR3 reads CASYRGDLINSPLHF. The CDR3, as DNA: TGTGCCAGCTACAGGGGGGACCTGATTAATTCACCCCTCCACTTT.

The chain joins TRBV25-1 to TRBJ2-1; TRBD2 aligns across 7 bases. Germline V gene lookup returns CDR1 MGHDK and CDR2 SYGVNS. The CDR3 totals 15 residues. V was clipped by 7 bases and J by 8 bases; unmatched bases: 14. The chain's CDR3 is CASTPLAEPPDEQFF. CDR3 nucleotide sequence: TGTGCCAGCACCCCCCTAGCGGAGCCCCCCGATGAGCAGTTCTTC.

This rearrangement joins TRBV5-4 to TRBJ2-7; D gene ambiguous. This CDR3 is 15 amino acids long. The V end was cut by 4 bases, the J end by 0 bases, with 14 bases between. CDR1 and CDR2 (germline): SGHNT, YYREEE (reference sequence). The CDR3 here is CASSLGVTSSYEQYF. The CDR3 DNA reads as TGTGCCAGCAGCCTTGGGGTAACAAGCTCCTACGAGCAGTACTTC. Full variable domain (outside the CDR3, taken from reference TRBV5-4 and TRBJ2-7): ETGVTQSPTHLIKTRGQQVTLRCSSQSGHNTVSWYQQALGQGPQFIFQYYREEENGRGNFPPRFSGLQFPNYSSELNVNALELDDSALYLCASSLGVTSSYEQYFGPGTRLTVT.

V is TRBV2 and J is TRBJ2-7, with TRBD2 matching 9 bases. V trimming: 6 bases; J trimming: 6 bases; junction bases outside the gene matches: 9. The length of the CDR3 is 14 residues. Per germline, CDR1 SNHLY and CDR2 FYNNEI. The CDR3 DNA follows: TGTGCCAGCAGGACCGGGACTAGCAACACCGAGCAGTACTTC. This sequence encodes CASRTGTSNTEQYF.

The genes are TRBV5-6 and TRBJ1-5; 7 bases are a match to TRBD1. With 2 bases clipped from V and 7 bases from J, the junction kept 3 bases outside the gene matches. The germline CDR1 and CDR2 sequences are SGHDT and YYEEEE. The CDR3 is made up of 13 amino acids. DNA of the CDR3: TGTGCCAGCAGCTTAGGGGGCCGACAGCCCCAGCATTTT. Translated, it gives CASSLGGRQPQHF.

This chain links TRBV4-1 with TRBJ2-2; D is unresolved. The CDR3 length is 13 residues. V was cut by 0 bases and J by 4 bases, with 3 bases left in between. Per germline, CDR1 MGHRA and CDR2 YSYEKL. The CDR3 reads CASSQDPTGELFF. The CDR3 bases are TGCGCCAGCAGCCAAGATCCCACCGGGGAGCTGTTTTTT.

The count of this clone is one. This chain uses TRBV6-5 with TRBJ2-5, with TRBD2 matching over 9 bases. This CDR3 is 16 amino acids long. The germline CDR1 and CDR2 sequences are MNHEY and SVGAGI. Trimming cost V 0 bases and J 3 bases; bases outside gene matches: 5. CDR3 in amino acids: CASSYSSSGDKETQYF. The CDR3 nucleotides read TGTGCCAGCAGTTACTCGTCTAGCGGGGATAAAGAGACCCAGTACTTC.

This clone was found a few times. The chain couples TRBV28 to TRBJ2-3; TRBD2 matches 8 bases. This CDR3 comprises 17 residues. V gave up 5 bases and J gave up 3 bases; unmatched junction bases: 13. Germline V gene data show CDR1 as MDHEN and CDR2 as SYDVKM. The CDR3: CASSLPLTGTSTDTQYF. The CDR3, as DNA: TGTGCCAGCAGTCTGCCTCTAACAGGGACTAGTACAGATACGCAGTATTTT.

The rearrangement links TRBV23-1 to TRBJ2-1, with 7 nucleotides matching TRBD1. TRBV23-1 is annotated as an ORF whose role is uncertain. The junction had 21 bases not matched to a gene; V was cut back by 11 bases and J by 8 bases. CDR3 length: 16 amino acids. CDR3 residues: CAPKPLTGWQIDEQFF. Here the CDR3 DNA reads TGCGCCCCCAAACCCCTGACAGGGTGGCAAATCGATGAGCAGTTCTTC.

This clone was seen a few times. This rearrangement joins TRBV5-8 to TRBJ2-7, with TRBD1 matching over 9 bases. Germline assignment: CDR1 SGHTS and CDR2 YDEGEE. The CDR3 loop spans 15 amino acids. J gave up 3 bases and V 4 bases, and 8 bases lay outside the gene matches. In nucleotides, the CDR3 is TGTGCCAGCAGCGGTGGACAGGGGTTTGTCTACGAGCAGTACTTC. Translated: CASSGGQGFVYEQYF.

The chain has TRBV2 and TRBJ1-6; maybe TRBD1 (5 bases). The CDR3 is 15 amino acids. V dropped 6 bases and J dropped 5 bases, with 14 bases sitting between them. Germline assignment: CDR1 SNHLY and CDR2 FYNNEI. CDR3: CASSPMGPHNSPLHF. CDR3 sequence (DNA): TGTGCCAGCAGCCCCATGGGGCCGCATAATTCACCCCTCCACTTT.

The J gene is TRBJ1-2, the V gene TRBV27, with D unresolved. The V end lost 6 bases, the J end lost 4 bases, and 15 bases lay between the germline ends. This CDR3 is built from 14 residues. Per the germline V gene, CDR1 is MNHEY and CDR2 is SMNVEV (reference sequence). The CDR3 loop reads CASSPGGWTYGYTF. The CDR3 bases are TGTGCCAGCAGCCCGGGAGGGTGGACCTATGGCTACACCTTC.

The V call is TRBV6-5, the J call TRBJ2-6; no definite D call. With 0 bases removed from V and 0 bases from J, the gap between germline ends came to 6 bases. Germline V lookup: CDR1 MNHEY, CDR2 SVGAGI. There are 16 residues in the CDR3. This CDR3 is CASSYSLRSGANVLTF. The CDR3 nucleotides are TGTGCCAGCAGTTACTCTTTACGCTCTGGGGCCAACGTCCTGACTTTC.

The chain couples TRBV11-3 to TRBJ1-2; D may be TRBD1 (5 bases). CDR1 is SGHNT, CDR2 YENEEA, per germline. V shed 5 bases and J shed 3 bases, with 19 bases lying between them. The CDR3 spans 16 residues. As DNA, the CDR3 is TGTGCCAGCAGCCCCTCGGGGGATCCCCGAGACTATGGCTACACCTTC. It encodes CASSPSGDPRDYGYTF.

The CDR3: CASTSGDGYTF. CDR3 DNA: TGCGCCAGCACCTCTGGCGATGGCTACACCTTC. The gene calls are TRBV5-1 and TRBJ1-2; D ambiguous. V lost 6 bases and J 6 bases, leaving 9 bases between the germline ends. CDR3 size: 11 residues. CDR1 and CDR2 from the germline V gene are SGHRS and YFSETQ.

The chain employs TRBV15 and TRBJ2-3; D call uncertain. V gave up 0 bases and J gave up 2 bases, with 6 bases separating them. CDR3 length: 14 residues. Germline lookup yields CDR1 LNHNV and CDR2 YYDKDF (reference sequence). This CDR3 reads CATSRDCSTDTQYF. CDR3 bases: TGTGCCACCAGCAGAGATTGCTCCACAGATACGCAGTATTTT.

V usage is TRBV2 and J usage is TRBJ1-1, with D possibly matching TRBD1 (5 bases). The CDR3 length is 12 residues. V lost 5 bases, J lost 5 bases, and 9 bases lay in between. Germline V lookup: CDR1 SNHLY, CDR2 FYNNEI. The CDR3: CASSPRGTEAFF. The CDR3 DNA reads TGTGCCAGCAGTCCCCGGGGGACTGAAGCTTTCTTT.

The CDR3, as DNA: TGTGCCAGCAGCTCGTCGGACAGGGTCTGGGATGAGCAGTTCTTC. Translation gives CASSSSDRVWDEQFF. This rearrangement joins TRBV7-9 to TRBJ2-1, with 8 nucleotides matching TRBD1. There are 15 residues in the CDR3. Trimming at V came to 4 bases and at J to 8 bases, leaving 10 bases not matched to a gene. Germline-derived CDR1 and CDR2 are SEHNR and FQNEAQ (reference sequence).

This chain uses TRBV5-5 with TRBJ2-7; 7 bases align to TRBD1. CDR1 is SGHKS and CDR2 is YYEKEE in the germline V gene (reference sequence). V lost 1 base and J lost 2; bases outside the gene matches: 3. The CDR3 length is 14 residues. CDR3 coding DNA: TGTGCCAGCAGCTTGAGGGGGCGAACCTACGAGCAGTACTTC. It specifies CASSLRGRTYEQYF.

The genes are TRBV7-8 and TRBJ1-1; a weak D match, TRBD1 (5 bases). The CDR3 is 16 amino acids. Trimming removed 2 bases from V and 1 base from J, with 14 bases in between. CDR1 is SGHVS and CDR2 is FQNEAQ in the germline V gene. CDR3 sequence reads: CASSLRRVRGNTEAFF. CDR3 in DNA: TGTGCCAGCAGCTTAAGGCGGGTAAGGGGGAACACTGAAGCTTTCTTT.